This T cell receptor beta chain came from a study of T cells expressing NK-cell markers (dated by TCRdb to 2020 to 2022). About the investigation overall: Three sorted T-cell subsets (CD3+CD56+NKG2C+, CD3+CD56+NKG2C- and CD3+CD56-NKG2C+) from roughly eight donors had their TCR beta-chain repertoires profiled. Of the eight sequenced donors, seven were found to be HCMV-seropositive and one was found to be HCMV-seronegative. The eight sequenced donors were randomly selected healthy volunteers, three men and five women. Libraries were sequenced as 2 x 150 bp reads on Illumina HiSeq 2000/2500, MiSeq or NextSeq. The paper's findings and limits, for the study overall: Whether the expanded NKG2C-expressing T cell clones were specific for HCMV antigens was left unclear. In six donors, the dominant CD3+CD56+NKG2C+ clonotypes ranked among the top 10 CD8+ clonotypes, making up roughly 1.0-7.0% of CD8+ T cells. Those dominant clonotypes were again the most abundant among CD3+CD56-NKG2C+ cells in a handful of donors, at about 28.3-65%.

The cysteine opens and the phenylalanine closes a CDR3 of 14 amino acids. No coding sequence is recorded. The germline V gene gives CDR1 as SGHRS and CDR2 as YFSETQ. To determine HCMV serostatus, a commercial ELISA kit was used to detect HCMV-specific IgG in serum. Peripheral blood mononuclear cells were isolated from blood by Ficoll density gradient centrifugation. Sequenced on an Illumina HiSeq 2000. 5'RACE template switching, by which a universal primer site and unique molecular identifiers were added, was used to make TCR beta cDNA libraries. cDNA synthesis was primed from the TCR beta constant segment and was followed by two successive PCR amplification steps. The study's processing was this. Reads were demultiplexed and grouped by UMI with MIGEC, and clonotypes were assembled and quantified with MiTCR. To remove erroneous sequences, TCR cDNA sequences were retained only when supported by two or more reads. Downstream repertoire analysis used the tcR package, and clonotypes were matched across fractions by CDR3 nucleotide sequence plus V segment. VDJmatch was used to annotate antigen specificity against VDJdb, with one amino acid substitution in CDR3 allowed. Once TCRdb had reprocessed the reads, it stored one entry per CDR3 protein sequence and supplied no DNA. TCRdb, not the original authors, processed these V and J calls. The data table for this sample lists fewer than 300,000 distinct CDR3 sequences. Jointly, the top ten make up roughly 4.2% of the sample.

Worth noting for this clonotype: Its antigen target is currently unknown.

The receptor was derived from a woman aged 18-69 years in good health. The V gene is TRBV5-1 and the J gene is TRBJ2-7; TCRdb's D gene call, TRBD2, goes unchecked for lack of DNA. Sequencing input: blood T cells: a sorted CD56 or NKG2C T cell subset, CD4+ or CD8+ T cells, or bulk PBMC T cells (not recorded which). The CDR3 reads CASSLVRTSYEQYF. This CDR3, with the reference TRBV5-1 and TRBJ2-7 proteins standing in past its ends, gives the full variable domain KAGVTQTPRYLIKTRGQQVTLSCSPISGHRSVSWYQQTPGQGLQFLFEYFSETQRNKGNFPGRFSGRQFSNSRSEMNVSTLELGDSALYLCASSLVRTSYEQYFGPGTRLTVT.